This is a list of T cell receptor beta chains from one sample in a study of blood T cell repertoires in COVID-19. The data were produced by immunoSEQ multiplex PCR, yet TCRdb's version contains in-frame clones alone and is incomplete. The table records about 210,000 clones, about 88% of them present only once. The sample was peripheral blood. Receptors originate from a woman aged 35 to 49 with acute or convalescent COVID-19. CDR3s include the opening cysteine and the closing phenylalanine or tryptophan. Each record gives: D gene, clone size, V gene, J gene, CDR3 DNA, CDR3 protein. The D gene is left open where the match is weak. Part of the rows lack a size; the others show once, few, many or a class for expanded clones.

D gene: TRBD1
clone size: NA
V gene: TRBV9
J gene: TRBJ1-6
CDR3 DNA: TGTGCCAGCAGCCCCAGGACAGGGGTTTCACCCCTCCACTTT
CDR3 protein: CASSPRTGVSPLHF

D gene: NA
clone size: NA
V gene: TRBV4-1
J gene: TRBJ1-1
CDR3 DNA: TGCGCCAGCAGCCAAGAAGGGGCGCAGGTAACTGAAGCTTTCTTT
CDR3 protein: CASSQEGAQVTEAFF

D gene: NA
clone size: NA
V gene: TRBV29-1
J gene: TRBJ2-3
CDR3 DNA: TGCAGCGTTGAACCATCGGGGATGTATACGCAGTATTTT
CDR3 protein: CSVEPSGMYTQYF

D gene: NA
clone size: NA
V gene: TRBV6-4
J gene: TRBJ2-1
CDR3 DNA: TGTGCCAGCAGCCAAGAGGACAACCCCTACAATGAGCAGTTCTTC
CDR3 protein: CASSQEDNPYNEQFF

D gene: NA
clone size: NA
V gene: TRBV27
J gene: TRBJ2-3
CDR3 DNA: TGTGCCAGCAGTCCAATAGTTGCTAGCACAGATACGCAGTATTTT
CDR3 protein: CASSPIVASTDTQYF

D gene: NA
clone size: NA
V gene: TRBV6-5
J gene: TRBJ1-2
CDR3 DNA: TGTGCCAGCAGTTACGAGCACAGGGACTATGGCTACACCTTC
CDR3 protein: CASSYEHRDYGYTF

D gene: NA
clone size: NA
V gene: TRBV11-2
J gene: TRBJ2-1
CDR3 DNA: TGTGCCAGCAGCCTCGGACATCCCTACAATGAGCAGTTCTTC
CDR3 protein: CASSLGHPYNEQFF

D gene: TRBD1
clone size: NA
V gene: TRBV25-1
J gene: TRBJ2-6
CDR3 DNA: TGTGCCAGCAGGGCCGGGACAGGGGAACACTCTGGGGCCAACGTCCTGACTTTC
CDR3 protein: CASRAGTGEHSGANVLTF

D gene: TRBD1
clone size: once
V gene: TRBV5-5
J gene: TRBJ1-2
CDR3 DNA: TGTGCCAGCAGCTTAGGACAGGACTACACCTTC
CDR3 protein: CASSLGQDYTF

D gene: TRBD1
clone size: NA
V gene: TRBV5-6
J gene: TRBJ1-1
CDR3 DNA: TGTGCCAGCAGCGCGACAGGGACGGGCACTGAAGCTTTCTTT
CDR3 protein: CASSATGTGTEAFF

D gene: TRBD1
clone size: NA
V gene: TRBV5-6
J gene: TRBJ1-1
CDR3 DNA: TGTGCCAGCAGCCGGGACAGTAGCACTGAAGCTTTCTTT
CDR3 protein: CASSRDSSTEAFF

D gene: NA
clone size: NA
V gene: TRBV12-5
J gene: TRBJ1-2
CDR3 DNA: TGTGCTAGTGGTTTGGTACCTGTAGAACGCTATGGCTACACCTTC
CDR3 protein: CASGLVPVERYGYTF

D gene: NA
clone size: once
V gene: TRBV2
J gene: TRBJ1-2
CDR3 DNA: TGTGCCAGCGGCGGCGGATACTTTGGGGGCTACACCTTC
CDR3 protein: CASGGGYFGGYTF

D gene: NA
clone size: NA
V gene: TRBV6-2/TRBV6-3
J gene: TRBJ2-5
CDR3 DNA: TGTGCCAGCATCCCCGGCGGGTTGCAAGAGACCCAGTACTTC
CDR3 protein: CASIPGGLQETQYF

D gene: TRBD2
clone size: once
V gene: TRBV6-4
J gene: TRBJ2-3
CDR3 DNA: TGTGCCAGCTCAGCGGGGGTCACAGATACGCAGTATTTT
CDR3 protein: CASSAGVTDTQYF

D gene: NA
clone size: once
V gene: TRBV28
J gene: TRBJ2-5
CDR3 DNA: TGTGCCAGCAGTGTCAGAGACCTACTGGGCATTGGAAAAGAGACCCAGTACTTC
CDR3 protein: CASSVRDLLGIGKETQYF

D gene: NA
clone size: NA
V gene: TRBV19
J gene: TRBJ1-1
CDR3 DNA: TGTGCCACCGCCTCCACAGGGAACACTGAAGCTTTCTTT
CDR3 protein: CATASTGNTEAFF

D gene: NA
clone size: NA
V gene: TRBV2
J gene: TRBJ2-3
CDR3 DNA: TGTGCCAGCAGTGTAGTGGCTAGCGCCCGCACAGATACGCAGTATTTT
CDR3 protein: CASSVVASARTDTQYF

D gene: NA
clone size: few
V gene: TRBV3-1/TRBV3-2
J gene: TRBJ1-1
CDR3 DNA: TGTGCCAGCAGCCAAGATCGTGCTGCGTCGGCTTTCTTT
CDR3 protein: CASSQDRAASAFF

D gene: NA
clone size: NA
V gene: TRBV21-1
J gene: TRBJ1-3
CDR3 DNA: TGTGCCAGCAGCCTCAACGGGGGAGGGGAGGATGTTCTCCCTGGAAACACCATATATTTT
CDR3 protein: CASSLNGGGEDVLPGNTIYF

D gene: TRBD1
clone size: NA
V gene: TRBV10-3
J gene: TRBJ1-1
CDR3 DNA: TGTGCCATCAGGCGACAGGGGGCGCAGGACACTGAAGCTTTCTTT
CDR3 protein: CAIRRQGAQDTEAFF

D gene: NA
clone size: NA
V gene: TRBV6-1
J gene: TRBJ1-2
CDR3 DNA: TGTGCCAGCAGGTACGAACTGAGGACATCGGGCTACACCTTC
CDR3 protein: CASRYELRTSGYTF

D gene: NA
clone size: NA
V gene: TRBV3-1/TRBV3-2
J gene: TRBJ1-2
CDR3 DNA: TGTGCCAGCAGCCAACCCGACAGGACCCCCTATGGCTACACCTTC
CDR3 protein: CASSQPDRTPYGYTF

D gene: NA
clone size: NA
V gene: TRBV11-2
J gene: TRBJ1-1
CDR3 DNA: TGTGCCAGCAGACATCTTGTGGGGGGACTTGACACTGAAGCTTTCTTT
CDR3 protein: CASRHLVGGLDTEAFF

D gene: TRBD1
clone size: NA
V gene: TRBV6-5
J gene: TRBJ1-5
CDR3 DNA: TGTGCCAGCAGTACAGGGGTCTTGGGGCAGCCCCAGCATTTT
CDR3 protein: CASSTGVLGQPQHF

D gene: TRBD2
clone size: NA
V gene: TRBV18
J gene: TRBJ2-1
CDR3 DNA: TGTGCCAGCTCACCGCGGACTAGCGGGGATGTCAATGAGCAGTTCTTC
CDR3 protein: CASSPRTSGDVNEQFF

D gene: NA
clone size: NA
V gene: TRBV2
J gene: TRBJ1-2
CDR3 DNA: TGTGCCAGCAGTCCGAATGGCAGGGGCGAGGGTGGCTACACCTTC
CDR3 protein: CASSPNGRGEGGYTF

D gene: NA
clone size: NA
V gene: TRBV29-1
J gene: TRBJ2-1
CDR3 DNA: TGCAGCGTTGAATTTGCGTCAAGCTCCTACAATGAGCAGTTCTTC
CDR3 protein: CSVEFASSSYNEQFF

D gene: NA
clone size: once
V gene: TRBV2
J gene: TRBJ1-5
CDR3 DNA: TGTGCCAGCGGGCGGCAGGAGGATCAGCCCCAGCATTTT
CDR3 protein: CASGRQEDQPQHF

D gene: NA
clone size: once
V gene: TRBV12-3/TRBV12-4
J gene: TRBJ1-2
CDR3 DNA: TGTGCCAGCTTGGGCAGAAACTATGGCTACACCTTC
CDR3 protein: CASLGRNYGYTF

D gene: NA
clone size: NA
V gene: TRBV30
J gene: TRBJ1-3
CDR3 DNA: TGTGCCTGGAGTGCGGGACTTGGAAACACCATATATTTT
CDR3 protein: CAWSAGLGNTIYF

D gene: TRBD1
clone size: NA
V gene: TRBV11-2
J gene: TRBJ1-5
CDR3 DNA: TGTGCCAGCAGCTTAGGCCAGGGGGAGCCCCAGCATTTT
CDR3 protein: CASSLGQGEPQHF

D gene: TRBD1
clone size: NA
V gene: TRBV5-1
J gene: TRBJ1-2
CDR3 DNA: TGCGCCAGCAGCTTGGGGACAGGGGGATTCGGTGGCTACACCTTC
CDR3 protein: CASSLGTGGFGGYTF

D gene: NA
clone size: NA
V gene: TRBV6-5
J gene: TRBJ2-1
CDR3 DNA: TGTGCCAGCAAAGGCGGGCCACCCTCCTACAATGAGCAGTTCTTC
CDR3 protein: CASKGGPPSYNEQFF

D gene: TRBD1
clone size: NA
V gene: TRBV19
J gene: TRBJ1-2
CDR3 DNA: TGTGCCAGTAGTATAGGAGGGACAGGCGGCTACACCTTC
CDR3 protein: CASSIGGTGGYTF

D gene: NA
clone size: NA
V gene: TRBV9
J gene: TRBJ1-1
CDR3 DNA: TGTGCCAGCAGCGTAGTGGTAGCGAACACTGAAGCTTTCTTT
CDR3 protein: CASSVVVANTEAFF

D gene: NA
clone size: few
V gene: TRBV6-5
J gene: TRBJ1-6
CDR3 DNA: TGTGCCAGCCGACAGAGCAATTCACCCCTCCACTTT
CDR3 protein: CASRQSNSPLHF

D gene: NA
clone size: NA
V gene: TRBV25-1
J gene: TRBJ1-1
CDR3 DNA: TGTGCCAGCTCCAGGGGCGCGGGCACTGAAGCTTTCTTT
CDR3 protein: CASSRGAGTEAFF

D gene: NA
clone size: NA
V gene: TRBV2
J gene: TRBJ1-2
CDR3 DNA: TGTGCCAGCACCCCGGGGGGCGGCAACTATGGCTACACCTTC
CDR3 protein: CASTPGGGNYGYTF

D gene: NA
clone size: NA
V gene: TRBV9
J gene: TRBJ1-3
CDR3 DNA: TGTGCCAGCAGCCCCGGTCCTCCAACCATCTCTGGAAACACCATATATTTT
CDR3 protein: CASSPGPPTISGNTIYF

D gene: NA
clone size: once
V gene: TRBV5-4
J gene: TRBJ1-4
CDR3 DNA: TGTGCCAGCAGCCCCGAAGGGGTTCCGAAAAAACTGTTTTTT
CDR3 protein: CASSPEGVPKKLFF

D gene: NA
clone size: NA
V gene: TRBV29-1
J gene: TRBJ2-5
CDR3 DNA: TGCAGCGTTGACAGGGGGAGGGAGACCCAGTACTTC
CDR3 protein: CSVDRGRETQYF

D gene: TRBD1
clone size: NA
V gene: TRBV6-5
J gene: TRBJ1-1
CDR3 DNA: TGTGCCAGCAGTCCAAAGACAGGGGCTCTCACTGAAGCTTTCTTT
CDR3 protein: CASSPKTGALTEAFF

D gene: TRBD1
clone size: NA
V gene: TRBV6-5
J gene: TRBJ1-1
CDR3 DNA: TGTGCCAGCAGCAGGGGGGTGAACACTGAAGCTTTCTTT
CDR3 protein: CASSRGVNTEAFF

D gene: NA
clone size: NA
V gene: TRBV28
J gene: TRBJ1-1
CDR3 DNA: TGTGCCAGCAGTTTCGGGGAGAACACTGAAGCTTTCTTT
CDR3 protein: CASSFGENTEAFF

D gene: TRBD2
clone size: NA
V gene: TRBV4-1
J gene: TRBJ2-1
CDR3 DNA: TGCGCCAGCAGCCAAGTCGGCCTAGCGGGGGGCGAGCAGTTCTTC
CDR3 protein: CASSQVGLAGGEQFF

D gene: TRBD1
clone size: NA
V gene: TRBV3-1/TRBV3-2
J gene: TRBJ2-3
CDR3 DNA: TGTGCCAGCAGCCGAGGGACAGGCGAATTTACAGATACGCAGTATTTT
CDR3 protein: CASSRGTGEFTDTQYF

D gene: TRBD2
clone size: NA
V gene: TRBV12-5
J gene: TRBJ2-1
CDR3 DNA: TGTGCTAGTGGTATCCTACTAGCGGGGTCCAACAATGAGCAGTTCTTC
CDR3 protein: CASGILLAGSNNEQFF

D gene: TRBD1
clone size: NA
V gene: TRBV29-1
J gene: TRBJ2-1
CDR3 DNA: TGCAGCGGACGATTGACAGGGACCAATGAGCAGTTCTTC
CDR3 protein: CSGRLTGTNEQFF

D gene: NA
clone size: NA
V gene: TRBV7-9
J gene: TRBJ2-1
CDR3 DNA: TGTGCCAGCAGCTTCCCCTCTGGGCTTCGGTTATACAATGAGCAGTTCTTC
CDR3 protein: CASSFPSGLRLYNEQFF

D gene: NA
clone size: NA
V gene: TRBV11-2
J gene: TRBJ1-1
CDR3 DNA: TGTGCCAGCAGCTTAGATAACTACATGAACACTGAAGCTTTCTTT
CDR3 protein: CASSLDNYMNTEAFF

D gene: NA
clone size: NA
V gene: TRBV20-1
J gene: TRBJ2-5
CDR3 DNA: TGCAGTCCGGGTACGGAGACCCAGTACTTC
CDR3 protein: CSPGTETQYF

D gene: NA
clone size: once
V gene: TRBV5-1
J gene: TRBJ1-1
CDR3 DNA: TGCGCCAGCAGCTTGGCCGAATCGACAGCCTTGAACACTGAAGCTTTCTTT
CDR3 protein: CASSLAESTALNTEAFF

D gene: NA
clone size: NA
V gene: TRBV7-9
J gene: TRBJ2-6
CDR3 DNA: TGTGCCAGCAGCGTAAACAGGGCTGGGGCCAACGTCCTGACTTTC
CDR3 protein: CASSVNRAGANVLTF

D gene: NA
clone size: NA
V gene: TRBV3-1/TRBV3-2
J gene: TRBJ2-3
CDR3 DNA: TGTGCCAGCAGCCAAGAAGGACAGCGGACTTTTGATACGCAGTATTTT
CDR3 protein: CASSQEGQRTFDTQYF

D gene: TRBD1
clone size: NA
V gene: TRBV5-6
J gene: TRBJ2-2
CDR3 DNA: TGTGCCAGCAGCTTGACAGGGGGCGCTGACGGGGAGCTGTTTTTT
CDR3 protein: CASSLTGGADGELFF

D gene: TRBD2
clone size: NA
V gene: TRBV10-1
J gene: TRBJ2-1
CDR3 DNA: TGCGCCAGCAGTGGGAGAACTAGCGGGGGATATAGTGAGCAGTTCTTC
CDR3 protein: CASSGRTSGGYSEQFF